The 24 T cell receptor beta chains reported below all come from one sample, sequenced in a study of blood T cell repertoires in COVID-19. Only in-frame clones appear in the TCRdb table, and some are missing; sequencing was by immunoSEQ multiplex PCR. Of 140,000 or so clones in the sample, 75% to 90% were seen once. The specimen was peripheral blood. The receptors were gathered from a human donor in a cohort sampled during active COVID-19.

Many counts were recorded for this clone. The V and J genes are TRBV10-3 and TRBJ2-1; 10 bases agree with TRBD2. The CDR3 is 20 amino acids. CDR1 is ENHRY, CDR2 SYGVKD, per germline. V trimming: 0 bases; J trimming: 7 bases; junction bases outside the gene matches: 18. This chain's CDR3 is CAISESAPGLVAGGGNEQFF. CDR3 coding DNA: TGTGCCATCAGTGAGTCGGCCCCCGGGTTAGTAGCGGGAGGAGGGAATGAGCAGTTCTTC.

There are a few counts of this clone. V gene TRBV6-5 combines with J gene TRBJ2-7; 8 nucleotides line up with TRBD1. Germline CDR1 MNHEY, CDR2 SVGAGI. V was pared by 8 bases and J by 2 bases, with 8 bases of the junction left unmatched. The CDR3 loop spans 14 amino acids. The CDR3 nucleotides read TGTGCCAGCGGCCACAGGGGGACAGCCTACGAGCAGTACTTC. It is translated as CASGHRGTAYEQYF.

This rearrangement joins TRBV27 to TRBJ1-3; 9 bases are a match to TRBD1. The CDR3 length is 16 residues. Germline V gene sequence: CDR1 MNHEY, CDR2 SMNVEV (reference sequence). J lost 0 bases, V lost 6 bases, and 6 bases had no gene match. CDR3 bases: TGTGCCAGCAGCCAAGGGACAGGGCCCTCTGGAAACACCATATATTTT. The encoded protein is CASSQGTGPSGNTIYF.

The chain is built from TRBV30 and TRBJ1-1; 7 nucleotides align to TRBD1. This CDR3 has 13 amino acids. CDR1 is GTSNPN, CDR2 SVGIG, per germline (reference sequence). After removal of 5 bases from V and 0 bases from J, the junction contained 3 bases not matched to a gene. The CDR3 is CAWVGQLNTEAFF. DNA for the CDR3: TGTGCCTGGGTGGGACAGTTGAACACTGAAGCTTTCTTT.

The chain joins TRBV7-2 to TRBJ2-3; TRBD1 matches at 10 bases. This CDR3 spans 16 amino acids. Germline V gene lookup returns CDR1 SGHTA and CDR2 FQGNSA. After removal of 4 bases from V and 4 bases from J, the junction contained 8 bases not matched to a gene. The CDR3 DNA reads as TGTGCCAGCAGCTGGCAGGGACAGGGGTTCCCAGATACGCAGTATTTT. This sequence encodes CASSWQGQGFPDTQYF.

This clone occurred once. This chain links TRBV10-2 with TRBJ2-5; 11 nucleotides line up with TRBD1. Germline V gene data show CDR1 as WSHSY and CDR2 as SAAADI. V was clipped by 2 bases and J by 5 bases; unmatched bases: 7. CDR3 size: 16 residues. The CDR3 reads CASSEGGTGGGETQYF. CDR3 DNA: TGCGCCAGCAGTGAGGGTGGGACAGGGGGAGGGGAGACCCAGTACTTC.

The J gene is TRBJ1-3, the V gene TRBV6-6, with D unresolved. The CDR3 is 15 amino acids. Germline values: CDR1 MNHNY, CDR2 SVGAGI (reference sequence). V lost 3 bases to trimming and J lost 4 bases, with 13 bases between them. The CDR3 is CASSYASTSGNTIYF. CDR3 DNA sequence: TGTGCCAGCAGTTATGCGTCAACCTCCGGAAACACCATATATTTT.

The genes are TRBV6-5 and TRBJ1-3; TRBD1 agrees at 8 bases. Trimming cost V 10 bases and J 0 bases; bases outside gene matches: 5. This CDR3 is built from 14 residues. Germline CDR1 and CDR2: MNHEY and SVGAGI. This CDR3 reads CATDRGNSGNTIYF. The CDR3 nucleotides are TGTGCCACCGACAGGGGCAACTCTGGAAACACCATATATTTT.

The genes are TRBV7-8 and TRBJ2-5, with a weak D call TRBD2 (5 bases). CDR3 length: 13 residues. Germline V CDR1 and CDR2: SGHVS, FQNEAQ. V lost 3 bases and J lost 2, with 7 bases in between. The CDR3 loop reads CASSFGGQETQYF. The CDR3 DNA reads as TGTGCCAGCAGCTTCGGCGGGCAAGAGACCCAGTACTTC. Using reference TRBV7-8 and TRBJ2-5 for the parts outside the CDR3, the full variable domain is GAGVSQSPRYKVAKRGQDVALRCDPISGHVSLFWYQQALGQGPEFLTYFQNEAQLDKSGLPSDRFFAERPEGSVSTLKIQRTQQEDSAVYLCASSFGGQETQYFGPGTRLLVL.

CDR3 nucleotide sequence: TGTGCCAGCAGCTTGAGTCGTCTGGACGAGCAGTACTTC. Translated: CASSLSRLDEQYF. This sequence joins TRBV11-2 and TRBJ2-7; D is ambiguous. The length of the CDR3 is 13 residues. Trimming stripped 3 bases from V and 5 bases from J, with 11 bases between. Germline assignment: CDR1 SGHAT and CDR2 FQNNGV.

The chain is built from TRBV15 and TRBJ2-1; 10 positions agree with TRBD2. This CDR3 contains 15 residues. Trimming at V came to 8 bases and at J to 3 bases, leaving 7 bases not matched to a gene. Germline-derived CDR1 and CDR2 are LNHNV and YYDKDF (reference sequence). CDR3 sequence reads: CATDSLAGDYNEQFF. CDR3 bases: TGTGCCACCGACTCTCTAGCGGGGGACTACAATGAGCAGTTCTTC.

The rearrangement uses TRBV7-6 and TRBJ2-1; a possible D gene is TRBD2 (6 bases). The CDR3 has 14 residues. The germline V and J ends were trimmed by 2 bases and 3 bases, with 8 bases remaining between them. Looked up from germline, CDR1 is SGHVS and CDR2 is FNYEAQ. CDR3 loop: CASSLSGVYNEQFF. The CDR3 region has the DNA TGTGCCAGCAGCTTATCGGGGGTCTACAATGAGCAGTTCTTC.

The J gene is TRBJ2-4, the V gene TRBV11-1, with D possibly TRBD1 on 6 matching bases. Deletions cut 8 bases from V and 1 base from J, with 15 bases between. Per germline, CDR1 SGHAT and CDR2 FQDESV (reference sequence). The CDR3 consists of 15 residues. CDR3 sequence (DNA): TGTGCCAGCGCAGGGGTGGTTGGTGCCAAAAACATTCAGTACTTC. This encodes CASAGVVGAKNIQYF.

The chain links TRBV18 to TRBJ1-5; possibly TRBD1 for D (5 bases). This CDR3 has 16 residues. V lost 4 bases and J 4 bases, leaving 17 bases between the germline ends. The germline gives CDR1 KGHSH, CDR2 LQKENI. The CDR3 bases are TGTGCCAGCTCACGGAGCCCAGAACAGGTTAATCAGCCCCAGCATTTT. Translation gives CASSRSPEQVNQPQHF.

The V gene is TRBV7-9, the J gene TRBJ2-3; D is ambiguous. Germline-derived CDR1 and CDR2 are SEHNR and FQNEAQ (reference sequence). The V end lost 1 base, the J end lost 2 bases, and 10 bases lay between the germline ends. The CDR3 covers 15 residues. CDR3 in DNA: TGTGCCAGCAGCTTAGACGGCGGAGACACAGATACGCAGTATTTT. Translating gives CASSLDGGDTDTQYF.

The chain has TRBV10-3 and TRBJ2-2; D gene uncertain. Germline values: CDR1 ENHRY, CDR2 SYGVKD. There are 14 residues in the CDR3. With 8 bases removed from V and 1 base from J, the gap between germline ends came to 11 bases. CDR3 DNA sequence: TGTGCCATCCGGCCCGGCGGGAACACCGGGGAGCTGTTTTTT. Its translation is CAIRPGGNTGELFF.

The chain carries TRBV28 and TRBJ2-3; the D gene is possibly TRBD2 (5 bases). The CDR3 extends over 14 amino acids. Germline CDR1 MDHEN, CDR2 SYDVKM. V gave up 6 bases and J gave up 2 bases, with 12 bases separating them. The CDR3 DNA reads as TGTGCCAGCAGACGAGGGTTATCCACAGATACGCAGTATTTT. Amino acids: CASRRGLSTDTQYF.

This chain connects TRBV27 to TRBJ2-4; TRBD2 matches at 14 bases. V gave up 4 bases and J gave up 6 bases; unmatched junction bases: 11. Germline V gene sequence: CDR1 MNHEY, CDR2 SMNVEV (reference sequence). This CDR3 has 18 amino acids. Written as DNA, the CDR3 is TGTGCCAGCAGTTCGACTAGCGGGGGGGCCCCGGGTGTAAACATTCAGTACTTC. It yields the protein CASSSTSGGAPGVNIQYF.

This rearrangement joins TRBV7-8 to TRBJ2-2, with D possibly TRBD2 on 5 matching bases. This CDR3 spans 16 amino acids. The V end lost 0 bases, the J end lost 2 bases, and 10 bases lay between the germline ends. Germline V gene lookup returns CDR1 SGHVS and CDR2 FQNEAQ. CDR3 loop: CASSLASGGNTGELFF. In nucleotides, the CDR3 is TGTGCCAGCAGCTTAGCCAGCGGCGGAAACACCGGGGAGCTGTTTTTT.

This clone came up once. V is TRBV24-1 and J is TRBJ2-3, with TRBD1 matching 10 bases. The ends lost 8 bases at V and 3 bases at J; junction bases unmatched: 7. The CDR3 is 15 amino acids. Per the germline V gene, CDR1 is KGHDR and CDR2 is SFDVKD. Here the CDR3 reads CATNDPGQGTDTQYF. CDR3 in DNA: TGTGCCACCAATGACCCGGGACAGGGGACAGATACGCAGTATTTT.

V usage is TRBV10-3 and J usage is TRBJ2-3; 8 bases fit TRBD2. With 6 bases clipped from V and 2 bases from J, the junction kept 4 bases outside the gene matches. CDR1 and CDR2 (germline): ENHRY, SYGVKD. The CDR3 is made up of 14 amino acids. The CDR3 protein is CAISREGVTDTQYF. CDR3 nucleotide sequence: TGTGCCATCAGCCGGGAGGGGGTCACAGATACGCAGTATTTT.

This sequence joins TRBV4-2 and TRBJ2-3; 9 nucleotides agree with TRBD2. Germline trimming cut 3 bases from V and 4 bases from J; bases unmatched to any gene: 5. CDR3 length: 15 amino acids. Germline V CDR1 and CDR2: LGHNA, YNFKEQ. CDR3 sequence: CASSQGGGAPDTQYF. The CDR3 DNA follows: TGTGCCAGCAGCCAGGGCGGGGGGGCCCCAGATACGCAGTATTTT.

The rearrangement uses TRBV5-1 and TRBJ2-3; possible D gene TRBD1, 5 bases. V lost 5 bases and J lost 2, with 15 bases in between. CDR1 is SGHRS and CDR2 is YFSETQ in the germline V gene. The CDR3 runs 15 residues. The CDR3 DNA follows: TGCGCCAGCAGTTCCCAACAGGCTAACACAGATACGCAGTATTTT. Residues: CASSSQQANTDTQYF.

The CDR3 region is CASSSKTGGQETQYF. CDR3 DNA sequence: TGCGCCAGCAGCTCGAAGACAGGGGGCCAAGAGACCCAGTACTTC. J is TRBJ2-5 and V is TRBV5-1, with 9 bases lining up with TRBD1. Trimming removed 3 bases from V and 1 base from J; junction bases left unmatched: 4. Germline assignment: CDR1 SGHRS and CDR2 YFSETQ. This CDR3 region has 15 residues. Full variable domain (remainder filled in from reference TRBV5-1 and TRBJ2-5): KAGVTQTPRYLIKTRGQQVTLSCSPISGHRSVSWYQQTPGQGLQFLFEYFSETQRNKGNFPGRFSGRQFSNSRSEMNVSTLELGDSALYLCASSSKTGGQETQYFGPGTRLLVL.